These T cell receptor beta chains were read from a single sample in a study of naive and memory T cell subsets. Via MiXCR, TCRdb re-called the UMI-ligation and nested PCR reads, giving one row per CDR3 protein. The data hold 7,000 to 9,000 distinct CDR3 sequences, with less than 35% observed a single time. Material for sequencing was CD8+ TEMRA cells from blood. Every receptor here comes from a human donor in good health. Both conserved end residues are part of each CDR3. The order of the fields is J gene, V gene, clone size, D gene, CDR3 protein, CDR3 DNA. A D gene is named only where the DNA matches it firmly. Where a row states a size, it is once, few, many or the class of an expanded clone; other rows omit it.

j_call: TRBJ1-2; v_call: TRBV19; clone_size: .; d_call: .; cdr3_aa: CASSIDRSYTF; cdr3_nt: TGTGCCAGTAGTATAGATCGATCCTACACCTTC
j_call: TRBJ2-1; v_call: TRBV14; clone_size: few; d_call: .; cdr3_aa: CASASLSYNEQFF; cdr3_nt: TGTGCCAGCGCGAGCCTTTCCTACAATGAGCAGTTCTTC
j_call: TRBJ2-3; v_call: TRBV12-3/TRBV12-4; clone_size: .; d_call: TRBD2; cdr3_aa: CASSLLREVTDTQYF; cdr3_nt: TGTGCCAGCAGTTTATTGCGGGAGGTCACGGATACGCAGTATTTT
j_call: TRBJ2-5; v_call: TRBV28; clone_size: few; d_call: .; cdr3_aa: CASSFSLAGTQYF; cdr3_nt: TGTGCCAGCAGTTTCAGCCTAGCCGGGACCCAGTACTTC
j_call: TRBJ1-4; v_call: TRBV7-9; clone_size: .; d_call: TRBD1; cdr3_aa: CASSPPLDRGKLFF; cdr3_nt: TGTGCCAGCAGCCCGCCACTCGACAGGGGAAAACTGTTTTTT
j_call: TRBJ2-3; v_call: TRBV7-6; clone_size: .; d_call: TRBD2; cdr3_aa: CASSPTESGSWTDTQYF; cdr3_nt: TGTGCCAGCAGCCCGACCGAAAGCGGGAGTTGGACAGATACGCAGTATTTT
j_call: TRBJ2-3; v_call: TRBV4-3; clone_size: few; d_call: .; cdr3_aa: CASSQDGPFGSTDTQYF; cdr3_nt: TGCGCCAGCAGCCAAGATGGGCCATTTGGGAGCACAGATACGCAGTATTTT
j_call: TRBJ2-7; v_call: TRBV20-1; clone_size: few; d_call: TRBD1; cdr3_aa: CSASPSGQGKKIPYEQYF; cdr3_nt: TGCAGTGCTAGCCCCTCCGGACAGGGGAAGAAAATCCCCTACGAGCAGTACTTC
j_call: TRBJ2-5; v_call: TRBV4-1; clone_size: .; d_call: .; cdr3_aa: CASSQDRPEETQYF; cdr3_nt: TGCGCCAGCAGCCAAGATCGTCCGGAAGAGACCCAGTACTTC
j_call: TRBJ2-7; v_call: TRBV7-9; clone_size: few; d_call: .; cdr3_aa: CASSPPSYEQYF; cdr3_nt: TGTGCCAGCAGCCCCCCCAGCTACGAGCAGTACTTC
j_call: TRBJ2-5; v_call: TRBV10-3; clone_size: .; d_call: .; cdr3_aa: CAISEPRRQSETQYF; cdr3_nt: TGTGCCATCAGTGAGCCGCGAAGACAGTCGGAGACCCAGTACTTC
j_call: TRBJ1-2; v_call: TRBV15; clone_size: .; d_call: TRBD1; cdr3_aa: CATSAGTDFYTF; cdr3_nt: TGTGCCACCAGCGCCGGGACAGATTTTTACACCTTC
j_call: TRBJ2-7; v_call: TRBV5-6; clone_size: .; d_call: .; cdr3_aa: CASSLGQNYYEQYF; cdr3_nt: TGTGCCAGCAGCTTGGGTCAGAACTACTACGAGCAGTACTTC
j_call: TRBJ1-1; v_call: TRBV13; clone_size: .; d_call: .; cdr3_aa: CASSPDDSHEAFF; cdr3_nt: TGTGCCAGCAGCCCGGACGACAGTCATGAAGCTTTCTTT
j_call: TRBJ2-1; v_call: TRBV11-3; clone_size: .; d_call: .; cdr3_aa: CASSFQNEQFF; cdr3_nt: TGTGCCAGCAGCTTCCAAAATGAGCAGTTCTTC
j_call: TRBJ1-1; v_call: TRBV5-8; clone_size: .; d_call: .; cdr3_aa: CASSPGRRRTEAFF; cdr3_nt: TGTGCCAGCAGCCCGGGACGGCGTCGCACTGAAGCTTTCTTT
j_call: TRBJ1-5; v_call: TRBV20-1; clone_size: few; d_call: .; cdr3_aa: CSARARGEDRNQPQHF; cdr3_nt: TGCAGTGCTAGAGCCCGGGGGGAAGACAGAAATCAGCCCCAGCATTTT
j_call: TRBJ2-2; v_call: TRBV30; clone_size: .; d_call: .; cdr3_aa: CAWSVGQNTGELFF; cdr3_nt: TGTGCCTGGAGTGTGGGACAGAACACCGGGGAGCTGTTTTTT
j_call: TRBJ2-3; v_call: TRBV7-9; clone_size: few; d_call: .; cdr3_aa: CASSPTASAYTDTQYF; cdr3_nt: TGTGCCAGCAGCCCCACCGCTAGCGCTTACACAGATACGCAGTATTTT
j_call: TRBJ2-3; v_call: TRBV2; clone_size: medium-sized; d_call: .; cdr3_aa: CATSPGTSSTDTQYF; cdr3_nt: TGTGCCACTTCCCCCGGGACGAGTAGCACAGATACGCAGTATTTT
j_call: TRBJ2-3; v_call: TRBV7-9; clone_size: few; d_call: TRBD2; cdr3_aa: CASSFSLAGGPDTQYF; cdr3_nt: TGTGCCAGCAGCTTCTCATTAGCGGGGGGGCCAGATACGCAGTATTTT
j_call: TRBJ1-1; v_call: TRBV7-8; clone_size: many; d_call: .; cdr3_aa: CASRETAGRTEAFF; cdr3_nt: TGTGCCAGCAGGGAGACAGCAGGGAGGACTGAAGCTTTCTTT
j_call: TRBJ1-4; v_call: TRBV11-2; clone_size: few; d_call: TRBD1; cdr3_aa: CASSLGTTGQDEKLFF; cdr3_nt: TGTGCCAGCAGCTTAGGCACGACAGGACAGGATGAAAAACTGTTTTTT
j_call: TRBJ1-1; v_call: TRBV15; clone_size: few; d_call: .; cdr3_aa: CATSSRDGEAFF; cdr3_nt: TGTGCCACCAGCAGCCGGGACGGTGAAGCTTTCTTT
j_call: TRBJ1-1; v_call: TRBV12-5; clone_size: .; d_call: .; cdr3_aa: CASPRGDTEAFF; cdr3_nt: TGTGCTAGTCCAAGAGGGGACACTGAAGCTTTCTTT
j_call: TRBJ2-1; v_call: TRBV12-3/TRBV12-4; clone_size: .; d_call: .; cdr3_aa: CASSPSTEHPEQFF; cdr3_nt: TGTGCCAGCAGTCCTTCGACTGAACACCCTGAGCAGTTCTTC
j_call: TRBJ2-7; v_call: TRBV16; clone_size: .; d_call: .; cdr3_aa: CASSQIAWEQYF; cdr3_nt: TGTGCCAGCAGCCAAATTGCGTGGGAGCAGTACTTC
j_call: TRBJ1-1; v_call: TRBV4-3; clone_size: .; d_call: .; cdr3_aa: CASSQDEYTEAFF; cdr3_nt: TGCGCCAGCAGCCAAGATGAGTACACTGAAGCTTTCTTT